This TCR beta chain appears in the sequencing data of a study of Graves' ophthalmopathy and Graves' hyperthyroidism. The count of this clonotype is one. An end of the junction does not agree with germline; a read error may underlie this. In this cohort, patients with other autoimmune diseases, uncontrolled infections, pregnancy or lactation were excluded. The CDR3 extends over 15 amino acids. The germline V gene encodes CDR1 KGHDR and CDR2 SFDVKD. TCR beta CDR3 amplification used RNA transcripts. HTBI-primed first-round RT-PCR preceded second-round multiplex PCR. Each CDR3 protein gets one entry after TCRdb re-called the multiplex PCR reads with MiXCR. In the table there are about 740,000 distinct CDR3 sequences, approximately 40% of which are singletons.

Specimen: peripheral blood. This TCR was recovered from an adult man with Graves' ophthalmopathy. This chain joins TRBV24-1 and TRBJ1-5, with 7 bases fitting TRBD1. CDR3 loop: CASSLMGRGGQPQHF. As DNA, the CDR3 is TGTGCCAGCAGTTTAATGGGAAGAGGGGGCCAGCCCCAGCATTTT.